Here is one T cell receptor (beta chain) with its context. What it recognizes is unknown. PCR used 60 Vbeta primers and 13 Jbeta primers. Using immunoSEQ multiplex PCR, the repertoire was profiled, and TCRdb retains in-frame clones only, with some absent. Altogether around 64,000 clones are present, over 75% being singletons, with the ten largest covering about 10%. This sample stems from a study of cytomegalovirus exposure and HLA in healthy donors. Whole-study findings and limits: Later analysis found that TCR beta chains associated with HLA were more clonally expanded than other, equally common chains.

Though nominally healthy at sampling, donors likely had unrecorded immune exposures. J gave up 6 bases and V 4 bases, and 2 bases lay outside the gene matches. The CDR3 is 13 residues long. Germline CDR1 is LNHDA and CDR2 is SQIVND (reference sequence). The chain couples TRBV19 to TRBJ2-7, with 11 bases matching TRBD1. The receptor was isolated from a female donor in good health and CMV-seronegative. Sequencing input: PBMCs. CDR3 coding DNA: TGTGCCAGTAGTACCGGGACAGGGGGCGAGCAGTACTTC. It translates to CASSTGTGGEQYF.